Below, one T cell receptor (beta chain) is given with its context. Its antigen is undetermined. The sample belongs to a study of graft-versus-host responses after intestinal transplantation. Study-wide context: Recipients across the board were started on anti-thymocyte globulin induction, then kept on tacrolimus and steroids for about three years.

The repertoire was sequenced with immunoSEQ multiplex PCR; TCRdb's copy has only in-frame clones and lacks some. There are 50,000 to 55,000 clones in the sample; more than 80% occur only once, and 0.62% lies in the top ten. This specimen was unstimulated CD4+ T cells sorted from spleen or lymph node cells, taken before transplant. This TCR was recovered from a human donor who was the organ donor for an intestinal transplant.

For the CDR3, the DNA is TGTGCCTGGAGTGCTCTCGGAGGAGAGACCCAGTACTTC. It codes for CAWSALGGETQYF. This chain uses TRBV30 with TRBJ2-5, with D possibly being TRBD2 (5 bases). With 1 base removed from V and 4 bases from J, the gap between germline ends came to 10 bases. The CDR3 runs 13 residues. Germline V gene lookup returns CDR1 GTSNPN and CDR2 SVGIG (reference sequence).